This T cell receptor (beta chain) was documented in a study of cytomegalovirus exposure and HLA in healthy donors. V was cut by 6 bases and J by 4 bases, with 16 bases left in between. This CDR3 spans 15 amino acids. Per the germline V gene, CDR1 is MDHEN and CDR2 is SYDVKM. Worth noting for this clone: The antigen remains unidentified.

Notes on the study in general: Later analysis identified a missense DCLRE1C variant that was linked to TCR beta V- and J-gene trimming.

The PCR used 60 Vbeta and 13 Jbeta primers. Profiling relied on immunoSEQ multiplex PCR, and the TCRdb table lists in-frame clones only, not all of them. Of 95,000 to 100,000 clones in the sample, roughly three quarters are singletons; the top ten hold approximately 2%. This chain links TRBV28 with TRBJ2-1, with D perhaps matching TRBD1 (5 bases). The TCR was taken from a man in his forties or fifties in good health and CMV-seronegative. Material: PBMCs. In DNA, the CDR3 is TGTGCCAGCAGAGGGGTCCTTAACTCTTACAATGAGCAGTTCTTC. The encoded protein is CASRGVLNSYNEQFF.